A selection of T cell receptor beta chains follows, all from one sample in a study of neoadjuvant anti-PD-1 for oral cavity cancer. The repertoire was sequenced with immunoSEQ multiplex PCR; TCRdb's copy has only in-frame clones and lacks some. The table has 15,000 or so clones, around 62% seen once. The input for sequencing was PBMCs, taken before nivolumab (anti-PD-1) treatment. The receptor set was obtained from a person aged 35 to 85 with oral cavity squamous cell carcinoma. The CDR3 runs from the conserved cysteine through the conserved F or W. Each record gives: J gene, D gene, clone size, V gene, CDR3 protein, CDR3 DNA. The D gene is left open where the match is weak. The size of a clone is reported for some rows only, either as once, few or many, or as a class for expanded clones.

j_gene: TRBJ2-2; d_gene: .; abundance: once; v_gene: TRBV5-1; CDR3aa: CASSFIRAGTGELFF; CDR3nt: TGCGCCAGCAGCTTCATCAGGGCGGGCACCGGGGAGCTGTTTTTT
j_gene: TRBJ2-7; d_gene: .; abundance: .; v_gene: TRBV27; CDR3aa: CASSTPGRDRRYF; CDR3nt: TGTGCCAGCAGTACCCCTGGCCGGGACCGAAGATACTTC
j_gene: TRBJ2-1; d_gene: .; abundance: .; v_gene: TRBV29-1; CDR3aa: CSAGGGRSGYNEQFF; CDR3nt: TGCAGCGCTGGAGGGGGGAGGTCTGGTTACAATGAGCAGTTCTTC
j_gene: TRBJ2-7; d_gene: TRBD2; abundance: .; v_gene: TRBV5-1; CDR3aa: CASSLAGGPYEQYF; CDR3nt: TGCGCCAGCAGCTTAGCGGGAGGACCCTACGAGCAGTACTTC
j_gene: TRBJ2-1; d_gene: TRBD2; abundance: few; v_gene: TRBV27; CDR3aa: CASGGDGTYNEQFF; CDR3nt: TGTGCCAGCGGGGGGGACGGAACCTACAATGAGCAGTTCTTC
j_gene: TRBJ2-1; d_gene: .; abundance: once; v_gene: TRBV4-1; CDR3aa: CASSQGEHNEQFF; CDR3nt: TGCGCCAGCAGCCAAGGTGAACACAATGAGCAGTTCTTC
j_gene: TRBJ2-3; d_gene: TRBD2; abundance: .; v_gene: TRBV28; CDR3aa: CAGGLAGSTDTQYF; CDR3nt: TGTGCCGGAGGACTAGCGGGGAGCACAGATACGCAGTATTTT
j_gene: TRBJ1-1; d_gene: .; abundance: .; v_gene: TRBV28; CDR3aa: CASIPIPGAGTEAFF; CDR3nt: TGTGCCAGCATCCCAATCCCCGGGGCGGGCACTGAAGCTTTCTTT
j_gene: TRBJ1-1; d_gene: .; abundance: few; v_gene: TRBV7-9; CDR3aa: CASSQVGPVWTENTEAFF; CDR3nt: TGTGCCAGCAGCCAGGTCGGGCCGGTGTGGACAGAGAACACTGAAGCTTTCTTT
j_gene: TRBJ1-5; d_gene: .; abundance: .; v_gene: TRBV5-5; CDR3aa: CASSLGVGAINQPQHF; CDR3nt: TGTGCCAGCAGCTTGGGAGTGGGGGCGATCAATCAGCCCCAGCATTTT
j_gene: TRBJ1-1; d_gene: .; abundance: .; v_gene: TRBV2; CDR3aa: CASTSDDTEAFF; CDR3nt: TGTGCCAGCACCTCTGACGACACTGAAGCTTTCTTT
j_gene: TRBJ1-3; d_gene: TRBD1; abundance: once; v_gene: TRBV10-3; CDR3aa: CATRGQGDGNTIYF; CDR3nt: TGTGCCACCCGAGGACAGGGGGATGGAAACACCATATATTTT
j_gene: TRBJ1-2; d_gene: TRBD1; abundance: few; v_gene: TRBV10-3; CDR3aa: CAISPQGDYGYTF; CDR3nt: TGTGCCATCAGTCCGCAGGGGGACTATGGCTACACCTTC
j_gene: TRBJ1-1; d_gene: .; abundance: .; v_gene: TRBV6-6; CDR3aa: CASKQGNTEAFF; CDR3nt: TGTGCCAGCAAACAGGGGAACACTGAAGCTTTCTTT
j_gene: TRBJ1-1; d_gene: .; abundance: .; v_gene: TRBV27; CDR3aa: CASSSSGRPKAFF; CDR3nt: TGTGCCAGCAGTTCTTCTGGACGGCCGAAAGCTTTCTTT
j_gene: TRBJ2-7; d_gene: .; abundance: .; v_gene: TRBV11-3; CDR3aa: CASSLAGSDEQYF; CDR3nt: TGTGCCAGCAGCTTGGCCGGGAGCGACGAGCAGTACTTC
j_gene: TRBJ2-7; d_gene: .; abundance: .; v_gene: TRBV5-1; CDR3aa: CASGLARSSYEQYF; CDR3nt: TGCGCCAGCGGGCTAGCGCGAAGCTCCTACGAGCAGTACTTC
j_gene: TRBJ1-6; d_gene: .; abundance: .; v_gene: TRBV7-8; CDR3aa: CASSMGGGTNSPLHF; CDR3nt: TGTGCCAGCAGCATGGGTGGGGGAACTAATTCACCCCTCCACTTT
j_gene: TRBJ1-4; d_gene: .; abundance: .; v_gene: TRBV7-9; CDR3aa: CASSLISGTLNEKLFF; CDR3nt: TGTGCCAGCAGCTTAATCTCCGGGACTCTCAATGAAAAACTGTTTTTT
j_gene: TRBJ1-5; d_gene: TRBD1; abundance: .; v_gene: TRBV19; CDR3aa: CASRDTGANQPQHF; CDR3nt: TGTGCCAGTAGGGATACAGGGGCCAATCAGCCCCAGCATTTT
j_gene: TRBJ2-3; d_gene: .; abundance: .; v_gene: TRBV19; CDR3aa: CASSSFGGRGSDTQYF; CDR3nt: TGTGCCAGTAGTTCATTTGGGGGGAGGGGGAGCGATACGCAGTATTTT
j_gene: TRBJ2-7; d_gene: .; abundance: few; v_gene: TRBV15; CDR3aa: CATSREKGHISYEQYF; CDR3nt: TGTGCCACCAGCAGAGAGAAGGGACACATTTCCTACGAGCAGTACTTC
j_gene: TRBJ2-6; d_gene: .; abundance: .; v_gene: TRBV5-4; CDR3aa: CASRPGGRVGISSGANVLTF; CDR3nt: TGTGCCAGCAGACCCGGAGGTCGGGTGGGGATTAGCTCTGGGGCCAACGTCCTGACTTTC
j_gene: TRBJ1-5; d_gene: .; abundance: .; v_gene: TRBV27; CDR3aa: CASSPHLDSPNQPQHF; CDR3nt: TGTGCCAGCAGTCCGCATCTCGACAGTCCCAATCAGCCCCAGCATTTT
j_gene: TRBJ2-2; d_gene: .; abundance: .; v_gene: TRBV29-1; CDR3aa: CSVPWNTGELFF; CDR3nt: TGCAGCGTTCCCTGGAACACCGGGGAGCTGTTTTTT
j_gene: TRBJ1-4; d_gene: .; abundance: .; v_gene: TRBV27; CDR3aa: CACRSKPTNEKLFF; CDR3nt: TGTGCCTGCCGGTCAAAACCGACTAATGAAAAACTGTTTTTT
j_gene: TRBJ1-5; d_gene: .; abundance: .; v_gene: TRBV10-3; CDR3aa: CAISEEENQPQHF; CDR3nt: TGTGCCATCAGTGAGGAAGAAAATCAGCCCCAGCATTTT
j_gene: TRBJ2-7; d_gene: .; abundance: once; v_gene: TRBV4-1; CDR3aa: CASSNYREQYF; CDR3nt: TGCGCCAGCAGCAACTACCGCGAGCAGTACTTC
j_gene: TRBJ1-2; d_gene: .; abundance: .; v_gene: TRBV7-9; CDR3aa: CASSSRRLLMGGYTF; CDR3nt: TGTGCCAGCAGCTCCCGCAGGCTATTGATGGGTGGCTACACCTTC
j_gene: TRBJ1-2; d_gene: .; abundance: .; v_gene: TRBV5-1; CDR3aa: CASSLAPGTDQHTF; CDR3nt: TGCGCCAGCAGCTTGGCACCCGGGACGGACCAACACACCTTC
j_gene: TRBJ1-2; d_gene: .; abundance: .; v_gene: TRBV4-1; CDR3aa: CASSQDRTNYGYTF; CDR3nt: TGCGCCAGCAGCCAAGACAGGACTAACTATGGCTACACCTTC
j_gene: TRBJ2-5; d_gene: .; abundance: .; v_gene: TRBV5-6; CDR3aa: CASSLDTEETQYF; CDR3nt: TGTGCCAGCAGCCTCGACACGGAAGAGACCCAGTACTTC
j_gene: TRBJ1-5; d_gene: TRBD1; abundance: .; v_gene: TRBV4-1; CDR3aa: CASSPRDRASNQPQHF; CDR3nt: TGCGCCAGCAGCCCCCGGGACAGGGCTAGCAATCAGCCCCAGCATTTT
j_gene: TRBJ1-5; d_gene: TRBD1; abundance: .; v_gene: TRBV7-9; CDR3aa: CASSLGGTGAVNQPQHF; CDR3nt: TGTGCCAGCAGCTTAGGGGGGACAGGGGCGGTCAATCAGCCCCAGCATTTT
j_gene: TRBJ2-6; d_gene: .; abundance: .; v_gene: TRBV6-4; CDR3aa: CASSEGGGANVLTF; CDR3nt: TGTGCCAGCAGTGAGGGGGGTGGGGCCAACGTCCTGACTTTC
j_gene: TRBJ1-1; d_gene: .; abundance: .; v_gene: TRBV6-5; CDR3aa: CASQRIGGNTEAFF; CDR3nt: TGTGCCAGCCAGCGAATAGGGGGGAACACTGAAGCTTTCTTT
j_gene: TRBJ2-5; d_gene: .; abundance: few; v_gene: TRBV4-1; CDR3aa: CASSQEAYLPGIQYF; CDR3nt: TGCGCCAGCAGCCAAGAAGCCTACCTGCCTGGGATCCAGTACTTC
j_gene: TRBJ1-5; d_gene: .; abundance: once; v_gene: TRBV9; CDR3aa: CASSVDMDQPQHF; CDR3nt: TGTGCCAGCAGCGTAGATATGGATCAGCCCCAGCATTTT
j_gene: TRBJ2-2; d_gene: .; abundance: .; v_gene: TRBV27; CDR3aa: CASYQTGNTGELFF; CDR3nt: TGTGCCAGCTATCAGACAGGGAACACCGGGGAGCTGTTTTTT
j_gene: TRBJ2-1; d_gene: TRBD2; abundance: .; v_gene: TRBV10-2; CDR3aa: CASSEWGLAGLYNEQFF; CDR3nt: TGCGCCAGCAGTGAATGGGGACTAGCGGGGCTCTACAATGAGCAGTTCTTC
j_gene: TRBJ1-3; d_gene: TRBD1; abundance: once; v_gene: TRBV9; CDR3aa: CASSSPTGTAFSGNTIYF; CDR3nt: TGTGCCAGCAGCTCTCCAACCGGGACAGCTTTCTCTGGAAACACCATATATTTT
j_gene: TRBJ1-2; d_gene: .; abundance: .; v_gene: TRBV27; CDR3aa: CASSFVSSGDYGYTF; CDR3nt: TGTGCCAGCAGTTTCGTCAGCTCTGGTGACTATGGCTACACCTTC
j_gene: TRBJ2-3; d_gene: TRBD2; abundance: .; v_gene: TRBV5-1; CDR3aa: CASSLEGSGSTTDTQYF; CDR3nt: TGCGCCAGCAGCTTGGAGGGTAGCGGGAGTACCACAGATACGCAGTATTTT
j_gene: TRBJ1-2; d_gene: .; abundance: .; v_gene: TRBV15; CDR3aa: CATRVGGTYGYTF; CDR3nt: TGTGCCACCAGGGTTGGGGGTACCTATGGCTACACCTTC
j_gene: TRBJ1-1; d_gene: .; abundance: .; v_gene: TRBV29-1; CDR3aa: CSGIQGQNTEAFF; CDR3nt: TGCAGCGGAATCCAGGGCCAGAACACTGAAGCTTTCTTT
j_gene: TRBJ1-1; d_gene: TRBD1; abundance: .; v_gene: TRBV11-2; CDR3aa: CASSLEGSGQGYAFF; CDR3nt: TGTGCCAGCAGCTTAGAAGGGTCGGGACAGGGATACGCTTTCTTT
j_gene: TRBJ1-2; d_gene: TRBD1; abundance: .; v_gene: TRBV27; CDR3aa: CASRKGQALIYGYTF; CDR3nt: TGTGCCAGCAGAAAGGGACAGGCTTTAATCTATGGCTACACCTTC